These T cell receptor beta chains were read from a single sample in a study of cytomegalovirus exposure and HLA in healthy donors. Here immunoSEQ multiplex PCR was the method, and the copy in TCRdb shows in-frame clones only, minus some. The sample has 130,000 to 150,000 clones, 75% to 80% seen once; the top ten hold about 1.7%. The sample was PBMCs. The receptor source for this set is a woman in her thirties in good health and CMV-seronegative. The CDR3 runs from the conserved cysteine through the conserved F or W.

>TRBV9
CASSVVGGSEQFF
>TRBV28
CASMEAIGKLFF
>TRBV5-6
CASSLTGTGINLENF
>TRBV6-1
CATESGLGSGYTF
>TRBV5-1
CASSSSVGQGVYEQYF
>TRBV25-1
CASSAAGGPGEQYF
>TRBV9
CASSAISTGSETQYF
>TRBV6-1
CASRDGTASYQPQHF
>TRBV5-1
CASSSSGPTREQYF
>TRBV7-2
CASSLVEGTEETQYF
>TRBV6-5
CASTYRAADTEAFF
>TRBV6-4
CASSDGEGGELFF
>TRBV5-1
CASSLGSGTGNQPQHF
>TRBV6-5
CASRKQGYNEQFF
>TRBV6-6
CASSLQGVQTQYF
>TRBV6-1
CASSEAQGSGHNEQFF
>TRBV30
CARRGARDSYNSPLHF
>TRBV4-2
CASSQGPFNQPQHF
>TRBV7-8
CASSLGLAGVSSYNEQFF
>TRBV19
CASSIGSGDPGYTF
>TRBV25-1
CASSVPGGSTGELFF
>TRBV5-1
CASSFNEQGPNSPLHF
>TRBV5-6
CASSLRQANNYGYTF